Listed below are T cell receptor beta chains from one sample, sequenced in a study of T-cell memory formation after mild COVID-19. TCRdb analysed the 5' RACE reads with MiXCR anew, one entry per CDR3 protein. The sample has over 250,000 distinct CDR3 sequences, approximately 16% seen once. What was sequenced was PBMCs or a T cell subset sorted from them (not recorded which). The origin of the receptors is a man aged 18 to 35 who had mild COVID-19 (a few samples of this study predate the infection). Cell type and time point are not known. The CDR3 runs from the conserved cysteine through the conserved F or W. The D gene is left open where the match is weak. Expanded clones get a size class; other rows say once, few or many, or leave the size out.

j_gene,v_gene,d_gene,abundance,CDR3aa,CDR3nt
TRBJ2-3,TRBV4-1,-,-,CASSQEAGLGDTQYF,TGCGCCAGCAGCCAAGAGGCAGGACTCGGGGATACGCAGTATTTT
TRBJ1-1,TRBV6-2/TRBV6-3,TRBD1,few,CASSYSTWTGYTEAFF,TGTGCCAGCAGTTACTCGACGTGGACAGGATACACTGAAGCTTTCTTT
TRBJ1-5,TRBV6-2/TRBV6-3,-,-,CASSYSTGYQHQHF,TGTGCCAGCAGTTACTCGACGGGGTATCAGCACCAGCATTTT
TRBJ2-1,TRBV7-9,TRBD2,few,CASSLGGGGSSYNEQFF,TGTGCCAGCAGCTTAGGCGGGGGGGGAAGCTCCTACAATGAGCAGTTCTTC
TRBJ2-3,TRBV5-6,TRBD1,many,CASSLSQGASDTQYF,TGTGCCAGCAGCTTGTCCCAGGGGGCGTCCGATACGCAGTATTTT
TRBJ2-1,TRBV7-6,-,many,CASSLEAPGSSSYNEQFF,TGTGCCAGCAGCTTAGAAGCCCCGGGATCGAGCTCCTACAATGAGCAGTTCTTC
TRBJ2-3,TRBV7-9,TRBD1,few,CASSFDRGTDTQYF,TGTGCCAGCAGCTTCGACAGGGGCACAGATACGCAGTATTTT
TRBJ2-1,TRBV6-5,-,many,CASSRGRISYNEQFF,TGTGCCAGCAGCCGAGGACGGATCTCCTACAATGAGCAGTTCTTC
TRBJ1-2,TRBV6-5,-,-,CASSYRGRANYGYTF,TGTGCCAGCAGTTACAGGGGCAGAGCTAACTATGGCTACACCTTC
TRBJ1-5,TRBV20-1,TRBD1,-,CSAANQGQGRGPQHF,TGCAGTGCGGCGAATCAAGGACAGGGTCGGGGGCCCCAGCATTTT
TRBJ1-4,TRBV9,-,-,CASSATGYSSNEKLFF,TGTGCCAGCAGCGCTACAGGGTATTCGTCTAATGAAAAACTGTTTTTT
TRBJ2-5,TRBV6-6,-,few,CASRLQVGKETQYF,TGTGCCAGCCGTCTACAAGTCGGGAAAGAGACCCAGTACTTC
TRBJ2-2,TRBV5-1,-,many,CASSLARGLNTGELFF,TGCGCCAGCAGCTTGGCCAGAGGACTCAACACCGGGGAGCTGTTTTTT
TRBJ2-2,TRBV12-3/TRBV12-4,-,-,CASSPNRASNTGELFF,TGTGCCAGCAGTCCGAACAGGGCGTCGAACACCGGGGAGCTGTTTTTT
TRBJ2-6,TRBV7-3,TRBD1,-,CASSLHQAGGDLGANVLTF,TGTGCCAGCAGCTTACACCAGGCAGGGGGAGACCTTGGGGCCAACGTCCTGACTTTC
TRBJ1-4,TRBV29-1,TRBD1,few,CSVEQTGMEKLFF,TGCAGCGTTGAGCAGACAGGGATGGAAAAACTGTTTTTT
TRBJ1-6,TRBV4-2,-,-,CASSQGAEGSPLHF,TGTGCCAGCAGCCAGGGGGCGGAGGGTTCACCCCTCCACTTT
TRBJ1-1,TRBV6-5,TRBD1,many,CASSSGGNKNTEAFF,TGTGCCAGCAGTTCAGGGGGTAACAAGAACACTGAAGCTTTCTTT
TRBJ1-1,TRBV20-1,-,-,CSVRSGYFTEAFF,TGCAGTGTCCGTTCAGGGTATTTCACTGAAGCTTTCTTT
TRBJ2-2,TRBV18,-,few,CASSARDQGRELFF,TGTGCCAGCTCAGCCCGGGACCAAGGTCGGGAGCTGTTTTTT
TRBJ2-7,TRBV7-6,-,-,CASSLALGAGSAYEQYF,TGTGCCAGCAGCTTAGCGCTGGGGGCAGGTTCAGCCTACGAGCAGTACTTC
TRBJ1-6,TRBV18,-,few,CASSPTSVRSSYNSPLHF,TGTGCCAGCTCACCCACCTCAGTTCGGAGCTCCTATAATTCACCCCTCCACTTT
TRBJ2-2,TRBV4-1,-,-,CASNRVNTGELFF,TGCGCCAGCAATAGGGTAAACACCGGGGAGCTGTTTTTT
TRBJ2-5,TRBV6-6,-,few,CASMGGAAETQYF,TGTGCCAGCATGGGGGGGGCGGCAGAGACCCAGTACTTC
TRBJ1-1,TRBV27,-,-,CASSLGPGEVYTEAFF,TGTGCCAGCAGTTTAGGGCCAGGGGAGGTGTACACTGAAGCTTTCTTT
TRBJ1-1,TRBV5-1,-,-,CASSLAKGLTEAFF,TGCGCCAGCAGCTTGGCGAAGGGGCTAACTGAAGCTTTCTTT
TRBJ2-3,TRBV20-1,TRBD2,-,CSARWSGASGATDTQYF,TGCAGTGCTAGATGGTCGGGGGCTAGCGGGGCAACAGATACGCAGTATTTT
TRBJ1-3,TRBV3-1,-,few,CASSSTGNTIYF,TGTGCCAGCAGTTCTACTGGAAACACCATATATTTT
TRBJ1-6,TRBV7-9,TRBD1,-,CASSGQGDSPLHF,TGTGCCAGCAGCGGACAGGGGGATTCACCCCTCCACTTT